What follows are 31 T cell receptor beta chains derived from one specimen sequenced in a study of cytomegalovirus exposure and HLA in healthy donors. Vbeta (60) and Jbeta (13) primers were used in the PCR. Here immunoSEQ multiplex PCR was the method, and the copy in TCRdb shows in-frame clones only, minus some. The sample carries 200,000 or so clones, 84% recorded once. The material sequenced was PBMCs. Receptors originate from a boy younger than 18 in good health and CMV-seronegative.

CDR3 residues: CAWSSIGGRGYTF. CDR3 DNA sequence: TGTGCCTGGAGTAGTATAGGGGGCCGTGGCTACACCTTC. The J gene is TRBJ1-2, the V gene TRBV30; TRBD1 matches 7 bases. J lost 7 bases, V lost 2 bases, and 7 bases had no gene match. Germline CDR1 reads GTSNPN; CDR2 reads SVGIG (reference sequence). CDR3 size: 13 residues. The entire variable domain, with the rest obtained from reference TRBV30 and TRBJ1-2, is as follows: SQTIHQWPATLVQPVGSPLSLECTVEGTSNPNLYWYRQAAGRGLQLLFYSVGIGQISSEVPQNLSASRPQDRQFILSSKKLLLSDSGFYLCAWSSIGGRGYTFGSGTRLTVV.

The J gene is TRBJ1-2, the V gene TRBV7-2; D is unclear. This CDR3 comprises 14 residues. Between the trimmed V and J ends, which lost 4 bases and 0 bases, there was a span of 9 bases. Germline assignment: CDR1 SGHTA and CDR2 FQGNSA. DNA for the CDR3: TGTGCCAGCAGCTCAGGTGGCTCTAACTATGGCTACACCTTC. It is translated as CASSSGGSNYGYTF.

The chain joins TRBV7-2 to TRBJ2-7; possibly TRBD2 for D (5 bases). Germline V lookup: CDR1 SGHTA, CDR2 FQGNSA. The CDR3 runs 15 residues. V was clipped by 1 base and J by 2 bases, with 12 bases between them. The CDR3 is CASSLGTPLPYEQYF. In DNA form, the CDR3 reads TGTGCCAGCAGCTTAGGGACTCCCTTGCCCTACGAGCAGTACTTC.

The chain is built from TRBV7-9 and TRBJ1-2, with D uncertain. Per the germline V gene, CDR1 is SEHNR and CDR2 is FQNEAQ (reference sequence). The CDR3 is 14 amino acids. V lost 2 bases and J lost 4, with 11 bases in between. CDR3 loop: CASSLMKKLYGYTF. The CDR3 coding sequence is TGTGCCAGCAGCTTAATGAAAAAACTCTATGGCTACACCTTC. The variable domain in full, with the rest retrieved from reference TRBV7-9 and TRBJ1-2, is DTGVSQNPRHKITKRGQNVTFRCDPISEHNRLYWYRQTLGQGPEFLTYFQNEAQLEKSRLLSDRFSAERPKGSFSTLEIQRTEQGDSAMYLCASSLMKKLYGYTFGSGTRLTVV.

The CDR3 sequence is CASSSSRGRNYGYTF. The DNA for the CDR3 is TGTGCCAGCAGCAGTTCCAGGGGGCGAAACTATGGCTACACCTTC. The chain couples TRBV21-1 to TRBJ1-2; no DNA check was done on the table's D call, TRBD1. TRBV21-1 is noted as a pseudogene. The CDR3 has 15 residues.

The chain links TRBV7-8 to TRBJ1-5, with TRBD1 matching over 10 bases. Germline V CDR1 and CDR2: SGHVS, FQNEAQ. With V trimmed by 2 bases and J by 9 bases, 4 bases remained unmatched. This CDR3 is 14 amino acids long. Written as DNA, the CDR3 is TGTGCCAGCAGCTTATGGACAGGGGGTCTGCCCCAGCATTTT. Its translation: CASSLWTGGLPQHF.

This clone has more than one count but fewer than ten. The CDR3 DNA follows: TGTGCCAGCTCGCACCGCCAGACAGGGCGAGGCTACACCTTC. Translating it yields CASSHRQTGRGYTF. The rearrangement links TRBV6-6 to TRBJ1-2, with 7 bases lining up with TRBD1. The CDR3 covers 14 residues. Germline assignment: CDR1 MNHNY and CDR2 SVGAGI (reference sequence). J was trimmed by 8 bases and V by 8 bases; bases with no gene match: 14.

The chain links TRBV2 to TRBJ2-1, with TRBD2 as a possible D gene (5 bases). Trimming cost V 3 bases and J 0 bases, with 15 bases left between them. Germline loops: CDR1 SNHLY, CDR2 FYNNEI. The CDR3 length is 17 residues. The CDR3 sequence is CASSDPLGESSYNEQFF. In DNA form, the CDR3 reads TGTGCCAGCAGTGACCCCCTCGGGGAGAGCTCCTACAATGAGCAGTTCTTC.

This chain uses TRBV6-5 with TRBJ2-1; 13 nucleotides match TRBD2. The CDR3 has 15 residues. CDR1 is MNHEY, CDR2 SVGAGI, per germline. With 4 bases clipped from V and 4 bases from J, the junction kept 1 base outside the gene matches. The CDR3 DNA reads TGTGCCAGCAGTTCACTAGCGGGAGGGTACAATGAGCAGTTCTTC. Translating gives CASSSLAGGYNEQFF.

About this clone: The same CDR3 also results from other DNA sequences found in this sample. CDR3 DNA sequence: TGTGCCAGCAGTGCGACTCGAGGCGAAAAACTGTTTTTT. This codes for CASSATRGEKLFF. This chain connects TRBV25-1 to TRBJ1-4; D unresolved. Germline loops: CDR1 MGHDK, CDR2 SYGVNS. Trimming shortened V by 4 bases and J by 8 bases, and 11 bases separated the two germline ends. The CDR3 extends over 13 amino acids.

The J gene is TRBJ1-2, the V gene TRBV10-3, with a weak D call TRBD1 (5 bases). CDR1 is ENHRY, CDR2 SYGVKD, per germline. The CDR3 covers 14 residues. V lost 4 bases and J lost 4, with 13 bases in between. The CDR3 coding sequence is TGTGCCATCAGTGTTCCCAGGGAGGGCTATGGCTACACCTTC. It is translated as CAISVPREGYGYTF.

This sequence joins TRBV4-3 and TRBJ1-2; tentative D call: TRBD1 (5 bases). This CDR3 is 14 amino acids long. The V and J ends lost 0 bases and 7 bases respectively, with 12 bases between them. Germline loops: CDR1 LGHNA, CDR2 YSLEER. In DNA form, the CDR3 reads TGCGCCAGCAGCCAAGATACCGGGGGAATTGGCTACACCTTC. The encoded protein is CASSQDTGGIGYTF.

The CDR3 here is CASGEETEAFF. The CDR3 DNA sequence: TGTGCCAGCGGAGAGGAAACTGAAGCTTTCTTT. The chain couples TRBV7-2 to TRBJ1-1; the D is unclear. V was pared by 8 bases and J by 5 bases, with 9 bases between. Germline V CDR1 and CDR2: SGHTA, FQGNSA. The CDR3 is 11 residues long.

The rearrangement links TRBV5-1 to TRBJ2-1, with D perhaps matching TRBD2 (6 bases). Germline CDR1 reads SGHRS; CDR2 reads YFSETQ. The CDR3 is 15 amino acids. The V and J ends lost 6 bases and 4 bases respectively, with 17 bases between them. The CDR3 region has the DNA TGCGCCAGCAACCCGGCTAGCGCAGAATACAATGAGCAGTTCTTC. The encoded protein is CASNPASAEYNEQFF.

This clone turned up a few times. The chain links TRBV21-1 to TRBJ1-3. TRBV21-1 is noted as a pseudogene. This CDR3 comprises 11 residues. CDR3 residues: CASSNHGTIYF. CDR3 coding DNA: TGTGCCAGCAGCAATCACGGCACCATATATTTT.

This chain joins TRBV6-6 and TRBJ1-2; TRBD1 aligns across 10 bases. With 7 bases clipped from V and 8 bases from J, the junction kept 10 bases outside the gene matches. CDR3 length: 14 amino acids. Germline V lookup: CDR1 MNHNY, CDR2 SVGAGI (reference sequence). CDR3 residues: CASTRGQGESGYTF. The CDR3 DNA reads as TGTGCCAGCACGCGCGGACAGGGGGAGTCGGGCTACACCTTC.

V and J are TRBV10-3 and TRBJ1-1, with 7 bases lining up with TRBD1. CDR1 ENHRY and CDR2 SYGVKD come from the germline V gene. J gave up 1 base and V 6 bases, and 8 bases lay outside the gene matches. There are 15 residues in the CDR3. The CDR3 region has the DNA TGTGCCATCAGGGAGACAGGGATCGGGAACACTGAAGCTTTCTTT. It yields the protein CAIRETGIGNTEAFF.

The CDR3 loop is CASSQEWSGTGTEAFF. The CDR3 nucleotides read TGTGCCAGCAGCCAAGAATGGTCTGGAACAGGGACTGAAGCTTTCTTT. The V call is TRBV4-2, the J call TRBJ1-1; possible D gene TRBD1, 6 bases. CDR1 and CDR2 (germline): LGHNA, YNFKEQ. The V end lost 0 bases, the J end lost 5 bases, and 16 bases lay between the germline ends. The CDR3 covers 16 residues.

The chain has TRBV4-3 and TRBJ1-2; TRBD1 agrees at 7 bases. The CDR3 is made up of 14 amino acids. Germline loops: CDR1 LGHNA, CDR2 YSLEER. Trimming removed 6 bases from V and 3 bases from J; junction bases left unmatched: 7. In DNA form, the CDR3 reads TGCGCCAGCAGAGCAGAGGGGGCCGACTATGGCTACACCTTC. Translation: CASRAEGADYGYTF.

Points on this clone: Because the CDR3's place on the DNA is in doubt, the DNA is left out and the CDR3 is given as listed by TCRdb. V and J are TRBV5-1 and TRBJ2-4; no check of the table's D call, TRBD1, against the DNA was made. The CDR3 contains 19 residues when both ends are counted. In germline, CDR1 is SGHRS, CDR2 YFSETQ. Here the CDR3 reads CASSLYLCASSFGQVGGYF.

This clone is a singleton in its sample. CDR3 loop: CSASGFEQYF. CDR3 DNA: TGCAGTGCTAGCGGGTTCGAGCAGTACTTC. The chain uses TRBV20-1 and TRBJ2-7; no firm D call. Deletions cut 3 bases from V and 6 bases from J, with 6 bases between. CDR3 length: 10 amino acids. Per the germline V gene, CDR1 is DFQATT and CDR2 is SNEGSKA (reference sequence).

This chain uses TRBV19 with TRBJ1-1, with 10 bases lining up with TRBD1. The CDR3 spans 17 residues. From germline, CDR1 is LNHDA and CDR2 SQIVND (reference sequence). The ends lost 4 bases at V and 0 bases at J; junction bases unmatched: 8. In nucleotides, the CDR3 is TGTGCCAGTAGTAGCCGTCGGACAGGGGGGATGAACACTGAAGCTTTCTTT. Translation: CASSSRRTGGMNTEAFF.

CDR3 coding DNA: TGTGCCCCGAGCCCCTATGGCTACACCTTC. Its translation: CAPSPYGYTF. V is TRBV30 and J is TRBJ1-2; D is ambiguous. This CDR3 is built from 10 residues. Trimming left V 8 bases short and J 4 bases short, with 8 bases between. In germline, CDR1 is GTSNPN, CDR2 SVGIG (reference sequence).

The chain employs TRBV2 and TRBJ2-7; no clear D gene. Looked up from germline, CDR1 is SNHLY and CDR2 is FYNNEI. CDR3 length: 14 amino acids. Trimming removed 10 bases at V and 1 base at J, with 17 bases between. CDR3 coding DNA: TGTGCCATCTACCGGCCAGGTCGGTCCTACGAGCAGTACTTC. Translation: CAIYRPGRSYEQYF.

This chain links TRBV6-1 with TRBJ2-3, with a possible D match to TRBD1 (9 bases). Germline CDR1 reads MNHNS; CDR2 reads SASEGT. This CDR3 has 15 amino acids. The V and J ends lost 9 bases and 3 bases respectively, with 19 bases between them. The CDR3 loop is CASDRGTSNTDTQYF. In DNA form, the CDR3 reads TGTGCCAGTGACAGGGGGACTAGTAATACAGATACGCAGTATTTT.

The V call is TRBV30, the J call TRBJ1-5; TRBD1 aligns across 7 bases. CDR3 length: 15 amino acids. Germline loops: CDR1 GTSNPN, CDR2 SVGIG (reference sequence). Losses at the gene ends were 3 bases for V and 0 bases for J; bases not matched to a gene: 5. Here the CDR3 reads CAWSEGQLSNQPQHF. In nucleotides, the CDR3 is TGTGCCTGGAGCGAGGGACAGCTTAGCAATCAGCCCCAGCATTTT. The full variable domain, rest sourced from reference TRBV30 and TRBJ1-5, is SQTIHQWPATLVQPVGSPLSLECTVEGTSNPNLYWYRQAAGRGLQLLFYSVGIGQISSEVPQNLSASRPQDRQFILSSKKLLLSDSGFYLCAWSEGQLSNQPQHFGDGTRLSIL.

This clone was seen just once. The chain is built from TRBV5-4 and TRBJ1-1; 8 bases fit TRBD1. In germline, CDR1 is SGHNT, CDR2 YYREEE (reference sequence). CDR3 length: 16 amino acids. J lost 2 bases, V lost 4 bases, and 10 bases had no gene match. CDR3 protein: CASSPGQGRQNTEAFF. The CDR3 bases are TGTGCCAGCAGCCCCGGACAGGGAAGGCAAAACACTGAAGCTTTCTTT.

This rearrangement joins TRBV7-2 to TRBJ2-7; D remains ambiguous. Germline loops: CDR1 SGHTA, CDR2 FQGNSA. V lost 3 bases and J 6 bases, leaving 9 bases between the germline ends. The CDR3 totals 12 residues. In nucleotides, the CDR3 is TGTGCCAGCAGCTTCGCCGGTGGCGAGCAGTACTTC. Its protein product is CASSFAGGEQYF.

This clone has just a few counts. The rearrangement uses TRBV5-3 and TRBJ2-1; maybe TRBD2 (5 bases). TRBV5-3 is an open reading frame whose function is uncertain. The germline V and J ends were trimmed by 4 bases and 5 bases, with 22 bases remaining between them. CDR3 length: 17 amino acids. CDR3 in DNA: TGTGCCAGAAGCCCCACTCCCGGAAGACCGAGGGACAATGAGCAGTTCTTC. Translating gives CARSPTPGRPRDNEQFF.

CDR3 region: CASSRDGPYNEQFF. The CDR3 nucleotides read TGTGCCAGCAGTAGAGATGGGCCCTACAATGAGCAGTTCTTC. The V gene is TRBV6-5, the J gene TRBJ2-1; no clear D gene. The germline V and J ends were trimmed by 5 bases and 2 bases, with 10 bases remaining between them. The CDR3 length is 14 residues. The germline gives CDR1 MNHEY, CDR2 SVGAGI.

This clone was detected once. The CDR3 reads CAWSLVAGSGEQFF. CDR3 nucleotide sequence: TGTGCCTGGAGTTTGGTAGCGGGATCCGGAGAGCAGTTCTTC. This chain uses TRBV30 with TRBJ2-1, with 8 bases lining up with TRBD2. This CDR3 is built from 14 residues. Germline lookup yields CDR1 GTSNPN and CDR2 SVGIG (reference sequence). Trimming removed 2 bases from V and 10 bases from J; junction bases left unmatched: 10.